This T cell receptor (beta chain) was identified in a study of blood T cell repertoires in COVID-19. The overall study: From T cells, B-cell-depleted T cells, or PBMCs came the material, which was cDNA or gDNA.

Clones were read by immunoSEQ multiplex PCR, and TCRdb kept only the in-frame ones, dropping some. Here the sample spans a few hundred thousand clones, around 84% being singletons. Residents of 24 US areas, aged about 18 to 95 years, made up the participants. Recovery meant two consecutive negative NP/OP PCR tests, professional clearance, or resolved symptoms. The CDR3 covers 15 residues. Germline CDR1 is MNHNS and CDR2 is SASEGT. The V gene end was trimmed by 2 bases and the J gene end by 6 bases; junction bases not matched to a gene: 7. This chain links TRBV6-1 with TRBJ2-7, with 10 bases matching TRBD1. The clonotype originates from a woman in her forties or fifties who had recovered from COVID-19. The source material was PBMCs or T cells enriched from blood (not recorded which). The CDR3 DNA is TGTGCCAGCAGTGAATTTGACAGGGGGCAGGCCGAGCAGTACTTC. This encodes CASSEFDRGQAEQYF.